These 22 T cell receptor beta chains came from one sample sequenced in a study of blood T cell repertoires in COVID-19. Some clones are missing from TCRdb's copy, which holds only in-frame ones; the method was immunoSEQ multiplex PCR. This table holds a few hundred thousand clones, 70% to 90% found once. Sequencing was carried out using peripheral blood. The receptors originated from a woman aged 25 to 39 with active or convalescent COVID-19.

The gene calls are TRBV19 and TRBJ2-5; D remains unclear. The germline V gene has CDR1 LNHDA and CDR2 SQIVND (reference sequence). Trimming left V 1 base short and J 3 bases short, with 6 bases between. The CDR3 extends over 13 amino acids. The CDR3 coding sequence is TGTGCCAGTAGTATAGTGGCGGAAGAGACCCAGTACTTC. Its protein is CASSIVAEETQYF.

This clone has a handful of counts. The V and J genes are TRBV6-6 and TRBJ2-7, with TRBD1 matching 9 bases. The V gene end was trimmed by 6 bases and the J gene end by 0 bases; junction bases not matched to a gene: 3. CDR1 and CDR2 from the germline V gene are MNHNY and SVGAGI (reference sequence). The CDR3 has 14 amino acids. CDR3: CASSQDRGSYEQYF. The CDR3 DNA reads as TGTGCCAGCAGCCAGGACAGGGGCTCCTACGAGCAGTACTTC.

This clone was recorded once. CDR3 in amino acids: CASRSYHGRLRQGTGGYTF. CDR3 coding DNA: TGTGCAAGTCGCTCTTATCACGGGCGGCTACGACAGGGAACGGGCGGCTACACCTTC. The chain joins TRBV12-2 to TRBJ1-2; the table's D gene call, TRBD1, was not cross checked with the DNA. TRBV12-2 is deemed a pseudogene. This CDR3 is 19 amino acids long.

In its sample, this clone was seen many times. V is TRBV6-4 and J is TRBJ2-6; D is uncertain. Trimming shortened V by 0 bases and J by 0 bases, and 3 bases separated the two germline ends. The CDR3 covers 15 residues. Germline loops: CDR1 MRHNA, CDR2 SNTAGT. The DNA for the CDR3 is TGTGCCAGCAGTGACTCACTCTCTGGGGCCAACGTCCTGACTTTC. It translates to CASSDSLSGANVLTF.

This chain links TRBV7-2 with TRBJ1-6; tentative D call: TRBD1 (6 bases). The CDR3 covers 15 residues. V was pared by 3 bases and J by 7 bases, with 13 bases between. Germline V gene lookup returns CDR1 SGHTA and CDR2 FQGNSA. CDR3 in amino acids: CASSFDRSENSPLHF. CDR3 nucleotide sequence: TGTGCCAGCAGCTTCGACAGGTCTGAGAATTCACCCCTCCACTTT.

The chain uses TRBV7-2 and TRBJ2-7, with TRBD1 matching 8 bases. The CDR3 has 18 residues. The junction had 20 bases not matched to a gene; V was cut back by 7 bases and J by 3 bases. The germline CDR1 and CDR2 sequences are SGHTA and FQGNSA. The DNA of the CDR3 is TGTGCCAGCACCATCTCCAGGGGGCAGGAGAAGAAAATCTACGAGCAGTACTTC. Its translation: CASTISRGQEKKIYEQYF. The full variable domain, with the rest looked up from reference TRBV7-2 and TRBJ2-7, is GAGVSQSPSNKVTEKGKDVELRCDPISGHTALYWYRQSLGQGLEFLIYFQGNSAPDKSGLPSDRFSAERTGGSVSTLTIQRTQQEDSAVYLCASTISRGQEKKIYEQYFGPGTRLTVT.

The CDR3 protein is CASSLLAGGYTGELFF. CDR3 bases: TGTGCCAGCAGCCTACTAGCGGGGGGTTATACCGGGGAGCTGTTTTTT. This chain links TRBV5-6 with TRBJ2-2; 12 bases match TRBD2. CDR3 length equals 16 residues. The germline gives CDR1 SGHDT, CDR2 YYEEEE. V gave up 4 bases and J gave up 5 bases; unmatched junction bases: 6. Combining the CDR3 with reference TRBV5-6 and TRBJ2-2 gives the whole variable domain DAGVTQSPTHLIKTRGQQVTLRCSPKSGHDTVSWYQQALGQGPQFIFQYYEEEERQRGNFPDRFSGHQFPNYSSELNVNALLLGDSALYLCASSLLAGGYTGELFFGEGSRLTVL.

The chain is built from TRBV6-5 and TRBJ1-2, with TRBD1 matching over 11 bases. J gave up 4 bases and V 6 bases, and 4 bases lay outside the gene matches. Germline V gives CDR1 MNHEY, CDR2 SVGAGI. The CDR3 is 14 amino acids. CDR3 amino acids: CASSWDRGGYGYTF. CDR3 DNA sequence: TGTGCCAGCAGCTGGGACAGGGGGGGCTATGGCTACACCTTC.

The V call is TRBV18, the J call TRBJ2-7; 10 bases line up with TRBD1. Trimming took 0 bases from V and 4 from J; bases not matched to a gene: 0. Germline CDR1 and CDR2: KGHSH and LQKENI. There are 14 residues in the CDR3. Here the CDR3 DNA reads TGTGCCAGCTCACCACCGGGACAGGGGTACGAGCAGTACTTC. As protein: CASSPPGQGYEQYF.

This clone was seen a single time. V and J are TRBV19 and TRBJ1-3; possibly TRBD1 for D (5 bases). The CDR3 has 14 amino acids. Germline V CDR1 and CDR2: LNHDA, SQIVND (reference sequence). Trimming pared 9 bases from V and 3 bases from J, leaving 15 bases between. This CDR3 reads CASHPEGLGNTIYF. CDR3 DNA: TGTGCCAGCCATCCGGAGGGGCTTGGAAACACCATATATTTT.

About this clone: Additional DNA sequences in this sample encode the identical CDR3. This chain joins TRBV2 and TRBJ2-2, with a tentative D call TRBD2 (5 bases). Germline CDR1 reads SNHLY; CDR2 reads FYNNEI. The CDR3 sequence is 13 residues long. Trimming removed 6 bases at V and 4 bases at J, with 9 bases between. CDR3 sequence: CASSGEGTGELFF. CDR3 nucleotide sequence: TGTGCCAGCAGCGGTGAGGGCACCGGGGAGCTGTTTTTT. The full variable domain, with the rest looked up from reference TRBV2 and TRBJ2-2, is EPEVTQTPSHQVTQMGQEVILRCVPISNHLYFYWYRQILGQKVEFLVSFYNNEISEKSEIFDDQFSVERPDGSNFTLKIRSTKLEDSAMYFCASSGEGTGELFFGEGSRLTVL.

This clone was seen more than once but under ten times. The gene calls are TRBV5-4 and TRBJ2-1; 10 positions agree with TRBD2. Germline values: CDR1 SGHNT, CDR2 YYREEE (reference sequence). This CDR3 spans 15 amino acids. V was pared by 4 bases and J by 16 bases, with 17 bases of the junction left unmatched. In nucleotides, the CDR3 is TGTGCCAGCAGCCTGAAGACTAGCGGGCCAATCGGGGCCTTCTTC. Translated, it gives CASSLKTSGPIGAFF.

The gene calls are TRBV3-1 (or the pseudogene TRBV3-2) and TRBJ2-1; no reliable D call. The CDR3 sequence is 15 residues long. Looked up from germline, CDR1 is LGHDT and CDR2 is YNNKEL (reference sequence). Trimming left V 2 bases short and J 3 bases short, with 11 bases between. The CDR3 nucleotides are TGTGCCAGCAGCCAATCTGACACACTCTACAATGAGCAGTTCTTC. This translates into CASSQSDTLYNEQFF.

The chain carries TRBV15 and TRBJ2-1; 9 bases are shared with TRBD2. The germline V gene encodes CDR1 LNHNV and CDR2 YYDKDF (reference sequence). V was clipped by 1 base and J by 2 bases; unmatched bases: 6. This CDR3 comprises 17 residues. The DNA for the CDR3 is TGTGCCACCAGCAGAGGGTTTAGCGGGAGCGCCTACAATGAGCAGTTCTTC. Residues: CATSRGFSGSAYNEQFF. The full variable domain, in which reference TRBV15 and TRBJ2-1 provide the parts outside the CDR3, is DAMVIQNPRYQVTQFGKPVTLSCSQTLNHNVMYWYQQKSSQAPKLLFHYYDKDFNNEADTPDNFQSRRPNTSFCFLDIRSPGLGDTAMYLCATSRGFSGSAYNEQFFGPGTRLTVL.

CDR3 DNA sequence: TGTGCCAGCAGTGACGGGAGACAGGGACATGGCTACACCTTC. The encoded protein is CASSDGRQGHGYTF. The chain uses TRBV6-4 and TRBJ1-2; 7 nucleotides match TRBD1. Germline V lookup: CDR1 MRHNA, CDR2 SNTAGT. The CDR3 totals 14 residues. J was trimmed by 6 bases and V by 2 bases; bases with no gene match: 6.

In this sample, this clone turned up a few times. The V call is TRBV3-1 (or the pseudogene TRBV3-2), the J call TRBJ2-2, with D uncertain. The V gene lost 4 bases and the J gene lost 6 bases, with 9 bases spanning the gap. CDR1 and CDR2 (germline): LGHDT, YNNKEL (reference sequence). The CDR3 covers 13 residues. CDR3 nucleotides: TGTGCCAGCAGCCTTGTCTTTTCCGGGGAGCTGTTTTTT. Its translation is CASSLVFSGELFF.

This clone has a handful of counts. The chain joins TRBV4-3 to TRBJ1-5; the match to TRBD1 covers 7 bases. J gave up 0 bases and V 7 bases, and 24 bases lay outside the gene matches. The CDR3 runs 21 residues. CDR1 and CDR2 from the germline V gene are LGHNA and YSLEER. The CDR3 protein is CASIRFEGRGQRRGSNQPQHF. In DNA, the CDR3 is TGCGCCAGCATACGGTTCGAAGGGCGGGGACAGCGTAGGGGTAGCAATCAGCCCCAGCATTTT.

The V gene is TRBV25-1, the J gene TRBJ2-7; 11 positions match TRBD1. The CDR3 is made up of 15 amino acids. V lost 5 bases to trimming and J lost 3 bases; unmatched junction nucleotides: 6. Germline V lookup: CDR1 MGHDK, CDR2 SYGVNS. CDR3: CASSRGTGGYYEQYF. As DNA, the CDR3 is TGTGCCAGCAGTCGAGGGACAGGGGGTTACTACGAGCAGTACTTC.

A word on this clone: Relative to the germline gene, one junction end is altered; a read error may explain this. The J gene is TRBJ1-3, the V gene TRBV7-3; 7 nucleotides align to TRBD1. The CDR3 consists of 15 residues. Germline V gene sequence: CDR1 SGHTA, CDR2 FQGTGA. In DNA form, the CDR3 reads TGTGCCAGCAGCATAACAGGGACAGCTGGAAACACCATATATTTT. It yields the protein CASSITGTAGNTIYF.

This rearrangement joins TRBV5-5 to TRBJ1-3; D call uncertain. CDR1 is SGHKS, CDR2 YYEKEE, per germline (reference sequence). V lost 2 bases, J lost 4 bases, and 10 bases lay in between. The CDR3 length is 14 residues. The CDR3 nucleotides read TGTGCCAGCAGCTTTCCGGGAGGCGGAAACACCATATATTTT. Translated, it gives CASSFPGGGNTIYF. The full variable domain, its missing parts supplied by reference TRBV5-5 and TRBJ1-3, is DAGVTQSPTHLIKTRGQQVTLRCSPISGHKSVSWYQQVLGQGPQFIFQYYEKEERGRGNFPDRFSARQFPNYSSELNVNALLLGDSALYLCASSFPGGGNTIYFGEGSWLTVV.

V and J are TRBV28 and TRBJ1-5, with TRBD1 as a possible D gene (6 bases). The CDR3 totals 16 residues. Germline CDR1 reads MDHEN; CDR2 reads SYDVKM. Trimming took off 8 bases at V and 7 bases at J, with 24 bases between the two ends. The CDR3: CASHLAGRGFGQPQHF. CDR3 nucleotide sequence: TGTGCCAGCCACCTTGCGGGCAGGGGATTCGGACAGCCCCAGCATTTT.

The chain uses TRBV21-1 and TRBJ2-3; no check of the table's D call, TRBD1, against the DNA was made. TRBV21-1 is a pseudogene. This CDR3 has 15 residues. CDR3 bases: TGTGCCAGCCCAACTGGGGGCTCAAGGGAAAATACGCAGTATTTT. Protein product: CASPTGGSRENTQYF.